This T cell receptor beta chain was retrieved from a study of Ad26.COV2.S vaccination and SARS-CoV-2 variants. Looking at the study overall: Intramuscular Ad26.COV2.S doses were given once or twice, 56 days apart.

Note on this clone: Its antigen is not known.

The protocol was immunoSEQ multiplex PCR, while the TCRdb copy is restricted to in-frame clones and leaves out a portion. The data contain 300,000 to 450,000 clones, roughly 81% of them singletons. Study-wide findings and caveats: Placebo recipients showed lower spike-specific TCR breadth than vaccinees. Similar non-spike TCR breadth was observed in recipients of vaccine and of placebo.

The CDR3 is 13 amino acids. J gave up 7 bases and V 0 bases, and 2 bases lay outside the gene matches. The germline CDR1 and CDR2 sequences are MNHEY and SMNVEV (reference sequence). Sample treatment: over 15 received Ad26.COV2.S at low or high dose, single or two shots; a few received placebo; per-sample allocation not given. The investigators took samples on day 63 after the first vaccine or placebo injection. This TCR came from a person between 18 and 65 years old who received the Ad26.COV2.S COVID-19 vaccine or a placebo. This chain joins TRBV27 and TRBJ2-5; TRBD2 aligns across 7 bases. The sample in question was peripheral blood, obtained in a trial of Ad26.COV2.S vaccine versus placebo. CDR3 coding DNA: TGTGCCAGCAGTTTATCGTCGGGAGGGACCCAGTACTTC. Amino acid sequence: CASSLSSGGTQYF.